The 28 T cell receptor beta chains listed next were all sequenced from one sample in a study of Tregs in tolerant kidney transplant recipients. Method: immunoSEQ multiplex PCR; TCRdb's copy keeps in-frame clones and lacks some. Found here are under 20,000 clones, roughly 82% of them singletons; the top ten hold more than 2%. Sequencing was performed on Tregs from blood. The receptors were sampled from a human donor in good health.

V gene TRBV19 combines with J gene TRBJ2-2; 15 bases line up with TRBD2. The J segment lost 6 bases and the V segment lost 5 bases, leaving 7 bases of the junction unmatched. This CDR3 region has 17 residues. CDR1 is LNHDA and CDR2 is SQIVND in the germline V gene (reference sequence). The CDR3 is CASSAGLAGGTAGELFF. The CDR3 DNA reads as TGTGCCAGTAGTGCGGGACTAGCGGGAGGTACCGCCGGGGAGCTGTTTTTT.

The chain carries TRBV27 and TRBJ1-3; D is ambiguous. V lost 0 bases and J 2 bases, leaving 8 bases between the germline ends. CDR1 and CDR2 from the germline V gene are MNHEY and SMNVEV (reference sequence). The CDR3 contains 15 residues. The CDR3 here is CASSLSREAGNTIYF. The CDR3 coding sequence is TGTGCCAGCAGTTTATCGCGGGAAGCTGGAAACACCATATATTTT.

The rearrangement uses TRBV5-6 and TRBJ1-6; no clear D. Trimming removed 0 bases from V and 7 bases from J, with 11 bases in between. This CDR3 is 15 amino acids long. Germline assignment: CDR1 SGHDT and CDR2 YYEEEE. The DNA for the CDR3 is TGTGCCAGCAGCTTGGGATGGGGAGTGAATTCACCCCTCCACTTT. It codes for CASSLGWGVNSPLHF. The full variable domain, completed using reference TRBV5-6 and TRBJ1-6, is DAGVTQSPTHLIKTRGQQVTLRCSPKSGHDTVSWYQQALGQGPQFIFQYYEEEERQRGNFPDRFSGHQFPNYSSELNVNALLLGDSALYLCASSLGWGVNSPLHFGNGTRLTVT.

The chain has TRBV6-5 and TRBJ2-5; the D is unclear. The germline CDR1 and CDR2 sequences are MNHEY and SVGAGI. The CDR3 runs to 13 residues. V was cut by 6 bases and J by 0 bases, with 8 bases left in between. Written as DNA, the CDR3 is TGTGCCAGCAGACCACGCTACCAAGAGACCCAGTACTTC. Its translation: CASRPRYQETQYF.

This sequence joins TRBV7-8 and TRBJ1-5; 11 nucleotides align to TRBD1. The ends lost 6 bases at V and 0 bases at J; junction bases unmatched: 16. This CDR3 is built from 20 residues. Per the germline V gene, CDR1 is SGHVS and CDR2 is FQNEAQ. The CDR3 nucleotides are TGTGCCAGCAGTGGGACCCCGGGACAGGGGGGTCGGGGTAGCAATCAGCCCCAGCATTTT. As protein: CASSGTPGQGGRGSNQPQHF.

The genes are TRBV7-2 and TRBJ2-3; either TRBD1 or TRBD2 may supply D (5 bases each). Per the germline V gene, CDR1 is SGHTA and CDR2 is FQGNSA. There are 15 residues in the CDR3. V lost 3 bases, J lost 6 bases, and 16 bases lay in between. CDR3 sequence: CASSFRGGGRDTQYF. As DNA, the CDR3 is TGTGCCAGCAGCTTCCGGGGCGGAGGCAGGGATACGCAGTATTTT. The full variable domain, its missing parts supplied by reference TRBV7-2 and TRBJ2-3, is GAGVSQSPSNKVTEKGKDVELRCDPISGHTALYWYRQSLGQGLEFLIYFQGNSAPDKSGLPSDRFSAERTGGSVSTLTIQRTQQEDSAVYLCASSFRGGGRDTQYFGPGTRLTVL.

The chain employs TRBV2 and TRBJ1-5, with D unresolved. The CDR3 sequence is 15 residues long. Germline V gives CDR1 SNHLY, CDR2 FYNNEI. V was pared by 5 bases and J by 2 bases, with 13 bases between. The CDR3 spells CASSPARGGNQPQHF. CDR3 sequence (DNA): TGTGCCAGCAGTCCTGCACGGGGAGGCAATCAGCCCCAGCATTTT.

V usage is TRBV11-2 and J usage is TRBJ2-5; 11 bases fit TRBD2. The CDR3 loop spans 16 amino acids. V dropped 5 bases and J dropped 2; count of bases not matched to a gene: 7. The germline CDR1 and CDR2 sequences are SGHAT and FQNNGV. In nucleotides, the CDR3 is TGTGCCAGCAGCGGATATAGCGGGGGGGGTCAAGAGACCCAGTACTTC. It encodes CASSGYSGGGQETQYF.

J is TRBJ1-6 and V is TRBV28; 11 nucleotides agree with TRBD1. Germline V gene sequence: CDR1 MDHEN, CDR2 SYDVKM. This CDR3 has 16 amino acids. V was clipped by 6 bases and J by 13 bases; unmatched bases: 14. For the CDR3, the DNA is TGTGCCAGCAGCCGAGCCGGGACAGGGGGAGGTTGGCCCCTCCACTTT. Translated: CASSRAGTGGGWPLHF.

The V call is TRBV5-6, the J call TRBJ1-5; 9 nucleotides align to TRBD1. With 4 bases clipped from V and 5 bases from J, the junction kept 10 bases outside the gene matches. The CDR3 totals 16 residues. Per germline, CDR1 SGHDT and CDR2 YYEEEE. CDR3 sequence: CASSLGTGREDQPQHF. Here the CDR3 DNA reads TGTGCCAGCAGCCTGGGGACAGGGCGAGAGGATCAGCCCCAGCATTTT.

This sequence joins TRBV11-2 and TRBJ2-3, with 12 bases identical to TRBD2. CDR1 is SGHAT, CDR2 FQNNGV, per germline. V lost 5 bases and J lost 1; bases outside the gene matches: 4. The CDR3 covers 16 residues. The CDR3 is CASSRLAGVRTDTQYF. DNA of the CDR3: TGTGCCAGCAGCAGACTAGCGGGGGTGCGCACAGATACGCAGTATTTT.

CDR3 loop: CASSPTRDREAYF. The CDR3 DNA is TGTGCCAGCTCACCCACCAGGGACAGGGAAGCGTATTTT. The chain has TRBV18 and TRBJ2-3; TRBD1 matches at 9 bases. The CDR3 consists of 13 residues. The germline V gene has CDR1 KGHSH and CDR2 LQKENI. V lost 3 bases, J lost 14 bases, and 9 bases stayed unmatched.

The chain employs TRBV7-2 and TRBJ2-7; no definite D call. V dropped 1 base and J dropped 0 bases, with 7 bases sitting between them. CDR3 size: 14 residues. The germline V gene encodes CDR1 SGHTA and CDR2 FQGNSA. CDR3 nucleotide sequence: TGTGCCAGCAGCTTAGATATTCGCTCCTACGAGCAGTACTTC. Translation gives CASSLDIRSYEQYF.

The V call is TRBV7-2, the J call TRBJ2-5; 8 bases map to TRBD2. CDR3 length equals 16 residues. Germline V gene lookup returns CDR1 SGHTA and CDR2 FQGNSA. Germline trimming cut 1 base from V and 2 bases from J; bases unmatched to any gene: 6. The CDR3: CASSLGSRGGQETQYF. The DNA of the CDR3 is TGTGCCAGCAGCTTAGGGTCTCGCGGGGGGCAAGAGACCCAGTACTTC.

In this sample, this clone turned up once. Here the CDR3 DNA reads TGTGCCAGCAGCGGGACCCTACGGTACAACTATGGCTACACCTTC. Protein product: CASSGTLRYNYGYTF. J is TRBJ1-2 and V is TRBV9; no definite D call. Germline CDR1 is SGDLS and CDR2 is YYNGEE. Deletions cut 3 bases from V and 2 bases from J, with 14 bases between. The CDR3 totals 15 residues. Together with reference TRBV9 and TRBJ1-2, the CDR3 gives the full variable domain: DSGVTQTPKHLITATGQRVTLRCSPRSGDLSVYWYQQSLDQGLQFLIQYYNGEERAKGNILERFSAQQFPDLHSELNLSSLELGDSALYFCASSGTLRYNYGYTFGSGTRLTVV.

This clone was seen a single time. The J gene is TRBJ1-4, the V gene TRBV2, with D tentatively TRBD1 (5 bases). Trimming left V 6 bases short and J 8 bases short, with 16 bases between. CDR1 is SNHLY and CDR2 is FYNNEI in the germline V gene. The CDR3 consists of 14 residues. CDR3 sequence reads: CASRLRTQREKLFF. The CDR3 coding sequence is TGTGCCAGCAGATTAAGGACACAACGGGAAAAACTGTTTTTT.

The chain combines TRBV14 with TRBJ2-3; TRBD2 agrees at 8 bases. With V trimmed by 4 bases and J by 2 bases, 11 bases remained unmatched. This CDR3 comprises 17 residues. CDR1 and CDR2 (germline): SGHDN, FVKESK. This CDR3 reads CASSPRGRGGVTDTQYF. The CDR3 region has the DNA TGTGCCAGCAGCCCCCGGGGCCGGGGGGGAGTCACAGATACGCAGTATTTT.

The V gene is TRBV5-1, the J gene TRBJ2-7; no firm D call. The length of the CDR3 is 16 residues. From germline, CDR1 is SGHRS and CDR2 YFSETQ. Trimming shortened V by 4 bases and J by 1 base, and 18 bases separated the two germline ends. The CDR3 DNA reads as TGCGCCAGCAGCCCCAGTTTAGGGTACAAGTCCTACGAGCAGTACTTC. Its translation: CASSPSLGYKSYEQYF.

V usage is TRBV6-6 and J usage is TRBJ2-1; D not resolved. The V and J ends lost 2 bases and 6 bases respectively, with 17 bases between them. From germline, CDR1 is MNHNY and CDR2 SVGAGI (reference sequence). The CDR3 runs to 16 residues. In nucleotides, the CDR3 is TGTGCCAGCAGTTACCGTCCGGAACCACCATTCAATGAGCAGTTCTTC. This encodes CASSYRPEPPFNEQFF.

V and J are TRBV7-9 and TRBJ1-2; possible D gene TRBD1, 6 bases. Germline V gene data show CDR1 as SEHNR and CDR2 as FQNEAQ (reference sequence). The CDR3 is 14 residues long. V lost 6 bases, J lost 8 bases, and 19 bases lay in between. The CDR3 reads CASRERDTEGGYTF. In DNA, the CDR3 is TGTGCCAGCAGGGAACGGGACACGGAGGGGGGCTACACCTTC.

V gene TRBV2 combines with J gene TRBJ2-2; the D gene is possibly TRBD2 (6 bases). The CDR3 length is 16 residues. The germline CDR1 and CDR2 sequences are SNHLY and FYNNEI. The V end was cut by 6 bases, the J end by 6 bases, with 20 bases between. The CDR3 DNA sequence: TGTGCCAGCAGACCCACCGGGACTCCTCTCGCCGGGGAGCTGTTTTTT. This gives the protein CASRPTGTPLAGELFF.

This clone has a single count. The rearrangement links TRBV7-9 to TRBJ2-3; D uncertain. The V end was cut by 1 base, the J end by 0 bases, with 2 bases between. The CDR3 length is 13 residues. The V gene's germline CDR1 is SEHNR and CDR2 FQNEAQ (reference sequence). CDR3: CASSLGSTDTQYF. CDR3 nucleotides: TGTGCCAGCAGCTTAGGTAGCACAGATACGCAGTATTTT.

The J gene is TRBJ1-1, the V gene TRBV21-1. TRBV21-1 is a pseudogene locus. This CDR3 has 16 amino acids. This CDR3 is CASSVCIATHRTEAFF. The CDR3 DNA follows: TGTGCCAGCAGTGTATGCATAGCTACACATCGCACTGAAGCTTTCTTT.

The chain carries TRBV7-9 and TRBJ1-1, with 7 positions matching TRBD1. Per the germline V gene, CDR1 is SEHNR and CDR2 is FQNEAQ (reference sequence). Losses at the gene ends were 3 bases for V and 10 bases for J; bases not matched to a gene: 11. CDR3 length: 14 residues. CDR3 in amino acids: CASSFTGTASGAFF. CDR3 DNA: TGTGCCAGCAGCTTTACCGGGACAGCCTCCGGAGCTTTCTTT.

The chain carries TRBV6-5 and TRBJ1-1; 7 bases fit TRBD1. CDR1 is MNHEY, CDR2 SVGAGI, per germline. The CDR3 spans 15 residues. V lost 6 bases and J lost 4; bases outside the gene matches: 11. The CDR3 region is CASRAGGLGGTEAFF. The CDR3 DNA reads TGTGCCAGCAGAGCAGGGGGACTCGGAGGCACTGAAGCTTTCTTT.

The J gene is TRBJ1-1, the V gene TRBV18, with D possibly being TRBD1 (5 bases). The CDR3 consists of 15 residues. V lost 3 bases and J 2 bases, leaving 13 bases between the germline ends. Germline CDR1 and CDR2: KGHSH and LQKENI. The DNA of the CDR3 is TGTGCCAGCTCACCGCCGGACACAGTTAACACTGAAGCTTTCTTT. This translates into CASSPPDTVNTEAFF.

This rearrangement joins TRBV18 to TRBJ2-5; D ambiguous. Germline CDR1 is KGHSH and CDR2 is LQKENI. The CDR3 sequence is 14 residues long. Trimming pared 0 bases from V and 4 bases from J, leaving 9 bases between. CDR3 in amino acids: CASSPPSMGETQYF. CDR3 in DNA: TGTGCCAGCTCACCACCGTCGATGGGAGAGACCCAGTACTTC.

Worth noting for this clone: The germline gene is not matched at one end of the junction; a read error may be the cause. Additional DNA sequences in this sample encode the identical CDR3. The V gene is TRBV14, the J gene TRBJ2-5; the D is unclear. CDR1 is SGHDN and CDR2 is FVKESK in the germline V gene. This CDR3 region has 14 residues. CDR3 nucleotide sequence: TGTGCCAGCAGCCAGGGTGGGCGATCTGAGACTCAGTACTTC. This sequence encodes CASSQGGRSETQYF.